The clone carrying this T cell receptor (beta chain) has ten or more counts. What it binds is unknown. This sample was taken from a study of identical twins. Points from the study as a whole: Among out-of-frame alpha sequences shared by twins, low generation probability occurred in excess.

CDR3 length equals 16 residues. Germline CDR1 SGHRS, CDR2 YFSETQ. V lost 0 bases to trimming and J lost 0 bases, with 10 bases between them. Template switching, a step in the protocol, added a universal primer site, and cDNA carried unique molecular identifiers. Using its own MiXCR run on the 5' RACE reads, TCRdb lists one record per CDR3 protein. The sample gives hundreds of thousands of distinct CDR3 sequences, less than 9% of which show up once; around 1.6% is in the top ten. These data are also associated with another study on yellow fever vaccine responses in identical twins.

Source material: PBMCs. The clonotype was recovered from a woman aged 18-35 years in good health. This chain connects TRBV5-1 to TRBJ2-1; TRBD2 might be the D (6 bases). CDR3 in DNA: TGCGCCAGCAGCTTGGAGGCGGGAAGCTCCTACAATGAGCAGTTCTTC. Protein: CASSLEAGSSYNEQFF.